A single TCR beta chain is shown here with its context. Its antigen is still unknown. The CDR3 totals 14 residues. Germline V gene data show CDR1 as GTSNPN and CDR2 as SVGIG (reference sequence). The V gene end was trimmed by 5 bases and the J gene end by 7 bases; junction bases not matched to a gene: 8. These data belong to a study of OX40 agonist ivuxolimab in advanced cancers. Findings and caveats of the study: Dosing at 0.1 to 3.0 mg/kg was accompanied by clonal expansion of CD4+ and CD8+ blood T cells by week 6.

Generated by immunoSEQ multiplex PCR, the TCRdb table keeps only in-frame clones and is missing some. Of 73,000 or so clones in the sample, around 85% were seen once. Blood samples were obtained at baseline, cycle 4 day 1, and cycle 7 day 1. This clonotype originated in an adult with an advanced solid tumor such as melanoma, head and neck, liver or kidney cancer. The material was CD4+ or CD8+ T cells sorted from blood, obtained in a trial of the OX40 agonist ivuxolimab. The chain recombines TRBV30 with TRBJ2-1, with 10 positions matching TRBD1. As DNA, the CDR3 is TGTGCCTGGGCACCGGGACAGGGGATGAATGAGCAGTTCTTC. Residues: CAWAPGQGMNEQFF.